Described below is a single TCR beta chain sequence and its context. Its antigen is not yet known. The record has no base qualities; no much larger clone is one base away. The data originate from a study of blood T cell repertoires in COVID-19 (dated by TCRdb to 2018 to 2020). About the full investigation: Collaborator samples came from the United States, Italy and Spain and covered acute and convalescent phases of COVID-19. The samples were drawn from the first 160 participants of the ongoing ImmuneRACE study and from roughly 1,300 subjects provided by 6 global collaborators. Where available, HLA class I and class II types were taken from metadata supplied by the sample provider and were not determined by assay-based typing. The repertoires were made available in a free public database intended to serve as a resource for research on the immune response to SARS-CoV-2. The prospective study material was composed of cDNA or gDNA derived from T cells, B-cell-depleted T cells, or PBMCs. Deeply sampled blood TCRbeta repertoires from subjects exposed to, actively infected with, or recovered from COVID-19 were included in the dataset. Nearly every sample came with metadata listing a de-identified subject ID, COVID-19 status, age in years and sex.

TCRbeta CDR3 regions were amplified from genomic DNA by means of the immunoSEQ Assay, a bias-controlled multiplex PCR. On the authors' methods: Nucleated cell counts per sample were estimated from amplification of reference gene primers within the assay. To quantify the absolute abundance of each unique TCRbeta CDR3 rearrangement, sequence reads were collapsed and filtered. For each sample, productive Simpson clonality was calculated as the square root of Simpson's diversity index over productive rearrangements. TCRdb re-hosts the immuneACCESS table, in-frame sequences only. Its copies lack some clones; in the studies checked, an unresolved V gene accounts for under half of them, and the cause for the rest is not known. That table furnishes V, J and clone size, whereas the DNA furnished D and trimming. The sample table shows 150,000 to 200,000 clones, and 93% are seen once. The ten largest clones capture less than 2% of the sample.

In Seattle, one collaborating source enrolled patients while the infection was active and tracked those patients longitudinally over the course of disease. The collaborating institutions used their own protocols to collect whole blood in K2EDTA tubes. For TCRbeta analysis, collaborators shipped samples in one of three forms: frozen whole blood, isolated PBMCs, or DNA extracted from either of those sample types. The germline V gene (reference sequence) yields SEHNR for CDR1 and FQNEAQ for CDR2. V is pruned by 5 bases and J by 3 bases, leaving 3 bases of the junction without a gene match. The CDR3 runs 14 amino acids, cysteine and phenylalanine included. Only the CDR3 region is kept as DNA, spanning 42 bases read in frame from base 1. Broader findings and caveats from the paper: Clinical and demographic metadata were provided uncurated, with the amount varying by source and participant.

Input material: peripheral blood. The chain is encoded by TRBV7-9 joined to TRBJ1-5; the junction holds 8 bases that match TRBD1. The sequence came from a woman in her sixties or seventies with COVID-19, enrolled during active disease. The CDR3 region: CASSLTGVNQPQHF. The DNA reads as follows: TGTGCCAGCAGCCTGACAGGGGTCAATCAGCCCCAGCATTTT.